This T cell receptor (beta chain) was profiled in a study of regulatory T cells in long-lasting Graves disease. Regarding time point: newly diagnosed GD, antithyroid drugs for less than 3 months. RNA from PBMCs was the source of the TCR library. The CDR3 runs 15 residues. Germline CDR1 MDHEN, CDR2 SYDVKM. The V and J ends lost 2 bases and 0 bases respectively, with 7 bases between them. For TCR beta, libraries came from iRepertoire HTBI primers and Arm-PCR of CDR3 regions. Via MiXCR, TCRdb re-called the multiplex PCR reads, giving one row per CDR3 protein. This sample has 200,000 to 250,000 distinct CDR3 sequences, with approximately 18% found just once. This clonotype was counted at least ten times. The same sample was also used in a study of T cells in Graves' hyperthyroidism and ophthalmopathy.

The V call is TRBV28, the J call TRBJ1-4; D not resolved. This TCR was recovered from a woman aged 25 to 39 with Graves disease. The sequenced sample was peripheral blood mononuclear cells (PBMCs), obtained at new diagnosis, from a patient treated with antithyroid drugs. CDR3 loop: CASSLGVATNEKLFF. As DNA, the CDR3 is TGTGCCAGCAGTTTAGGAGTAGCAACTAATGAAAAACTGTTTTTT.